This record looks at one TCR beta chain sequence and its context. Its antigen is not identified. This record belongs to a study of CD8+CD57+ T cells in acquired aplastic anemia. Study information: Yields of DNA that came from sorted CD4+ and CD8+ cells averaged roughly 3.3 ug. Reads per healthy sample averaged about 9.8 million (CD4+) and some 11 million (CD8+).

Whole-study results and caveats: Statistical testing detected no significant gap in CD8+ Simpson's diversity between patients and controls. Sharing between patients and controls was observed for some 27 CD8+ CDR3 sequences.

Profiles of TCR beta VDJ and CDR3 were generated from a genomic DNA template. MiXCR was run by TCRdb on the reads, yielding one entry per CDR3 protein. Of just over 400,000 distinct CDR3 sequences in the sample, 65% to 80% were seen once. The CDR3 has 17 amino acids. J was trimmed by 6 bases and V by 1 base; bases with no gene match: 8. Germline assignment: CDR1 LGHDT and CDR2 YNNKEL (reference sequence). The V gene is TRBV3-1, the J gene TRBJ2-1; 11 bases are shared with TRBD2. This TCR was recovered from a human donor in good health, serving as a control. What was sequenced was sorted CD4+, CD8+, or CD8+CD57+ T cells (not recorded which) from PBMCs. Here the CDR3 reads CASSQGLSGLAVNEQFF. The CDR3 DNA sequence: TGTGCCAGCAGCCAAGGGCTATCGGGACTAGCGGTCAATGAGCAGTTCTTC.